The 7 T cell receptor beta chains presented below share a single source sample, sequenced in a study of blood T cell repertoires in COVID-19. Profiling relied on immunoSEQ multiplex PCR, and the TCRdb table lists in-frame clones only, not all of them. This table holds fewer than 110,000 clones, around 90% found once. The sequenced material came from peripheral blood. The receptor source for this set is a man between 50 and 59 years old with acute or convalescent COVID-19.

This chain uses TRBV5-1 with TRBJ2-1, with TRBD1 matching over 7 bases. Germline CDR1 SGHRS, CDR2 YFSETQ. The trim removed 8 bases at V and 8 bases at J, leaving 19 bases unmatched. The CDR3 has 16 residues. The CDR3 nucleotides are TGCGCCAGTTGTCAGGGGGAGTACGGGACGAGCGATGAGCAGTTCTTC. Amino acids: CASCQGEYGTSDEQFF.

The chain has TRBV28 and TRBJ2-5, with 7 bases that match TRBD2. Trimming took 11 bases from V and 2 from J; bases not matched to a gene: 8. Germline V gene data show CDR1 as MDHEN and CDR2 as SYDVKM. This CDR3 has 13 residues. The CDR3 region is CAGSGGGQETQYF. The CDR3 nucleotides read TGTGCCGGGTCGGGCGGGGGTCAAGAGACCCAGTACTTC.

The chain employs TRBV4-1 and TRBJ2-5, with 7 bases identical to TRBD1. Germline trimming cut 1 base from V and 5 bases from J; bases unmatched to any gene: 16. Germline-derived CDR1 and CDR2 are MGHRA and YSYEKL. This CDR3 has 18 amino acids. This CDR3 is CASSQANRQGSRRETQYF. As DNA, the CDR3 is TGCGCCAGCAGCCAAGCTAACAGACAGGGCTCCCGGCGGGAGACCCAGTACTTC.

This chain connects TRBV5-1 to TRBJ2-2, with a possible D match to TRBD2 (6 bases). V was clipped by 4 bases and J by 2 bases, with 15 bases between them. Per the germline V gene, CDR1 is SGHRS and CDR2 is YFSETQ. The CDR3 runs 16 residues. Here the CDR3 DNA reads TGCGCCAGCAGCCTGACCGTAACTAGCAACACCGGGGAGCTGTTTTTT. Translation gives CASSLTVTSNTGELFF.

The rearrangement uses TRBV7-9 and TRBJ1-2; tentative D call: TRBD1 (5 bases). The CDR3 has 16 amino acids. V was cut by 7 bases and J by 6 bases, with 24 bases left in between. Germline lookup yields CDR1 SEHNR and CDR2 FQNEAQ (reference sequence). CDR3 DNA: TGTGCCAGCACCGACATCCAGGGTTTCAGGGTGGATGGCTACACCTTC. Amino acid sequence: CASTDIQGFRVDGYTF.

This rearrangement joins TRBV19 to TRBJ2-2, with D perhaps TRBD1 (5 bases). Germline CDR1 and CDR2: LNHDA and SQIVND (reference sequence). The CDR3 sequence is 15 residues long. Trimming removed 2 bases at V and 1 base at J, with 8 bases between. The CDR3 sequence: CASSIRQGNTGELFF. The CDR3 bases are TGTGCCAGTAGTATAAGGCAGGGGAACACCGGGGAGCTGTTTTTT.

V is TRBV28 and J is TRBJ2-1; 8 nucleotides match TRBD2. This CDR3 comprises 15 residues. From germline, CDR1 is MDHEN and CDR2 SYDVKM. V lost 6 bases to trimming and J lost 4 bases; unmatched junction nucleotides: 8. The chain's CDR3 is CASSPRRGEYNEQFF. In DNA form, the CDR3 reads TGTGCCAGCAGCCCCAGGCGGGGGGAGTACAATGAGCAGTTCTTC.